This TCR beta chain derives from a study of shared clonotypes between healthy human individuals (dated by TCRdb to 2019 to 2021). At the level of the whole study: The cohort included a few men and a couple of women between 18 and 49 years of age. Per donor, three plates each were used for CD4 naive and CD4 memory, two for CD8 naive, and one for CD8 memory. To estimate repertoire size and how much clonotype sharing occurs between individuals, the study deeply sequenced the blood TCR repertoires of a handful of healthy adults. Libraries were prepared and TCR repertoires were sequenced by different laboratories using diverse techniques, in order to increase sequencing depth and limit assay-specific biases. Leukapheresis yielded between about 0.94 and 9 billion PBMCs per donor. Findings and caveats that apply to the study as a whole: Sampling was limited to blood, and TCR repertoires in tissue likely differ from TCR repertoires in blood. Rarefaction of sorted-subset datasets indicated incomplete sequencing despite the large sequencing depth. Pairwise subsampling led to the expectation that sequencing depth would affect the degree of clonotype sharing among donors. Compared with non-shared clonotypes, clonotypes shared by all four sorted-subset donors had higher generation probabilities. Across a few donors, around 5% of naive CD4, roughly 3.8% of naive CD8, about 2.3% of memory CD4, and roughly 0.4% of memory CD8 clonotypes were shared. The small number of donors limited the genetic and exposure-history diversity represented. Estimated clonotype richness was generally larger for naive than for memory subsets.

The donors were healthy, HIV-negative adults who had no recently reported acute infections or vaccinations. Every donor was a Caucasian adult living in Nashville, Tennessee, USA. Magnetic negative selection was used to enrich CD4+ T cells, after which naive cells were positively selected on CD45RA and the negative fraction became the memory subset. After blood collection by leukapheresis, PBMCs were isolated using Ficoll-Histopaque density gradient centrifugation and then cryopreserved in the vapor phase of liquid nitrogen. Purity and quantity of every magnetically sorted T cell population were checked by analytical flow cytometry. Genomic DNA was isolated from every sorted fraction and measured by UV absorbance on a Nanodrop 2000c. This clone was observed a handful of times. Its antigen specificity is not known. Base qualities were left out, and no much larger clone turns up one base away. Reading from cysteine to phenylalanine, the CDR3 counts 17 amino acids. The DNA shown is the 51-base CDR3, in frame from base 1. The V end loses 2 bases and the J end loses 0 bases, and a stretch of 17 bases separates them. According to the germline V gene, CDR1 reads LGHNA and CDR2 reads YSLEER.

Using the deep immunoSEQ assay, multiplex PCR amplified TCR CDR3 regions from genomic DNA. For each cell subset, the extracted genomic DNA was distributed evenly across all wells of several immunoSEQ 96-well plates, and each plate served as one replicate. For sorted subsets, 200 to 250 ng of genomic DNA, equivalent to roughly 30,000 T cell genomes, went into each replicate PCR. Purified libraries were measured with a Qubit 3.0 fluorometer, size-checked on a Bioanalyzer 2100, and measured again with the KAPA Library Quantification kit. Every immunoSEQ 96-well plate was sequenced on a separate single-read 150-cycle Illumina NextSeq 550 flow cell. In the authors' own workflow: Because the immunoSEQ output held only junctional sequences and lacked quality scores, the filtering could not match the filtering applied to full-length reads. To assign V/J genes and CDR3, sequences were annotated using PyIR, a Python wrapper for IgBLAST v1.9, with IMGT germline references. Any read was removed if the V/J assignment was weak (E-value above 1e-6), the CDR3 was missing, or the read contained stop codons, out-of-frame junctions, or ambiguous translated residues. A V3J clonotype was defined by an identical inferred V gene, J gene, and CDR3 amino acid sequence. To compute the percentage overlap between repertoires, the number of shared unique clonotypes was divided by the size of the smaller repertoire. Three approaches were used to assess repertoire richness: RTK rarefaction, the Chao1 estimator, and Recon v2.1 estimates of unobserved clonotypes. For all TCRbeta clonotypes obtained by the gDNA method from four donors, generation probabilities were computed with OLGA. TCRdb obtained this table from immuneACCESS and retained in-frame rearrangements with V and J assigned. These tables miss some clones; where compared with another copy, unresolved V genes account for less than half of the shortfall, and the remainder is unexplained. V, J and clone size are taken as reported in that table, and D and trimming were inferred from the DNA itself. This sample has some 1,100,000 clones in its table, and approximately 80% of those were observed once. The ten largest make up 0.5% to 0.6% of the sample.

This chain joins TRBV4-3 to TRBJ2-7; D gene: possibly TRBD2, on 5 matching bases. The receptor was derived from a man between 18 and 35 years old in good health. Some clones in this sample may be carry-over from other donors' samples. Sequenced material: memory CD4+ T cells from PBMCs. The sample's cell subset or site label is to be understood as: CD45RA-negative fraction. The DNA is as follows: TGCGCCAGCAGCCAACATTTGCTGGACCGGGGCTCCTACGAGCAGTACTTC. It codes for CASSQHLLDRGSYEQYF.